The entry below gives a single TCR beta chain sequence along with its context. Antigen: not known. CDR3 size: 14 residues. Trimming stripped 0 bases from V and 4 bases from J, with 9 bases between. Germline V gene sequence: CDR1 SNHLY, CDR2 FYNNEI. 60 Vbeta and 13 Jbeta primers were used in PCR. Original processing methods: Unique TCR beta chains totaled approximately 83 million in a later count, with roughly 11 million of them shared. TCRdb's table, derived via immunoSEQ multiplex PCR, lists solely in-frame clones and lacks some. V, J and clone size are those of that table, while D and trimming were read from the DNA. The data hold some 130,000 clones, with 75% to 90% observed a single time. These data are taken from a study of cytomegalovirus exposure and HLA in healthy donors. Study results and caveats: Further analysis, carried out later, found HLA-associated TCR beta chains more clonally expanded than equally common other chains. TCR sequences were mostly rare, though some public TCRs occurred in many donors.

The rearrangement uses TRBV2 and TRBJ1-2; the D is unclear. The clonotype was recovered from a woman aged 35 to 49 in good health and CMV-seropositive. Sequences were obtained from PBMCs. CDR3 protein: CASSEARVSYGYTF. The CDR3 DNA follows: TGTGCCAGCAGTGAAGCCCGGGTTTCCTATGGCTACACCTTC. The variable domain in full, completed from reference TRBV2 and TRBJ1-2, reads EPEVTQTPSHQVTQMGQEVILRCVPISNHLYFYWYRQILGQKVEFLVSFYNNEISEKSEIFDDQFSVERPDGSNFTLKIRSTKLEDSAMYFCASSEARVSYGYTFGSGTRLTVV.